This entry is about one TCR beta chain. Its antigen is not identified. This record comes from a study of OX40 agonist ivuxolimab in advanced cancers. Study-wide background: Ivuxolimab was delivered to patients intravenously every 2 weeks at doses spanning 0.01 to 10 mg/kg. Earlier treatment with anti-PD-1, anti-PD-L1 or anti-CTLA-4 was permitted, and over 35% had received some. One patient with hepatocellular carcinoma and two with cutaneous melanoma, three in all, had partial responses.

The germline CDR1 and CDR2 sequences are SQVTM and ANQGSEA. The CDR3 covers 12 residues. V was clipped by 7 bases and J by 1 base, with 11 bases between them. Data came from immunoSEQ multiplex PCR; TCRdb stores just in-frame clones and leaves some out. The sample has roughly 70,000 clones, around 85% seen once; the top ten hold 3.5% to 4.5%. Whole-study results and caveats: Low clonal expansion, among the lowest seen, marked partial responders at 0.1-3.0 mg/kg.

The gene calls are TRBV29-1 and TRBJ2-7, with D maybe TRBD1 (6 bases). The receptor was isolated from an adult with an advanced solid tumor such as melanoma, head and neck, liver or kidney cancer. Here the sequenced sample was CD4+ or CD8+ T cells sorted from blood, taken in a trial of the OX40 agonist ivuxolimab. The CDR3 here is CSAGTGSYEQYF. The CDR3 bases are TGCAGCGCGGGCACAGGGTCCTACGAGCAGTACTTC.